This TCR beta chain was obtained from a study of T cells in Graves' hyperthyroidism and ophthalmopathy. Trimming pared 0 bases from V and 4 bases from J, leaving 9 bases between. Germline lookup yields CDR1 MNHEY and CDR2 SVGAGI. This CDR3 is built from 14 residues. Template material for amplifying TCR beta CDR3 regions consisted of RNA transcripts. In the first-round RT-PCR of the TCR CDR3, the HTBI primer set was used. TCRdb recomputed calls from the multiplex PCR reads with MiXCR, one row per CDR3 protein. The profile shows more than 500,000 distinct CDR3 sequences, more than 45% of them singletons. Diagnosing involved the use of clinical symptoms, serum thyroxine and TRAb, thyroid ultrasound and orbital computed tomography. This clonotype was observed many times. As yet, its antigen is unknown. Regarding the study as a whole: Most thyroid clonotypes expanded above 0.001 were also detected in blood.

The material sequenced was peripheral blood or thyroid tissue (not recorded which). This clonotype originated in an adult woman with Graves' disease, either hyperthyroidism or ophthalmopathy (not recorded which). The chain recombines TRBV6-5 with TRBJ1-2, with D possibly matching TRBD1 (5 bases). CDR3 loop: CASSYSSQGYGYTF. As DNA, the CDR3 is TGTGCCAGCAGTTACTCGAGTCAGGGCTATGGCTACACCTTC.